This TCR beta chain comes out of a study of blood T cell repertoires in COVID-19. Looking at the study overall: Samples of COVID-19 (acute and convalescent) were obtained from the United States, Italy and Spain. Sample material is recorded as cDNA or gDNA derived from T cells, B-cell-depleted T cells, or PBMCs.

The trim removed 7 bases at V and 2 bases at J, leaving 9 bases unmatched. This CDR3 is built from 15 residues. CDR1 is LNHDA and CDR2 is SQIVND in the germline V gene (reference sequence). Per the original methods: Amplifying reference gene primers gave estimates of nucleated cell counts. TCRdb keeps only in-frame clones here, not all; method: immunoSEQ multiplex PCR. Clonal size and the V and J genes are those of that table, whereas D and trimming came from the DNA. Counted here are around 220,000 clones, more than 60% occurring once; the ten biggest clones make up about 4%. This receptor was identified in a woman aged 40-49 years with active or convalescent COVID-19. V is TRBV19 and J is TRBJ1-1; 8 bases are shared with TRBD1. The specimen sequenced was peripheral blood. The CDR3 DNA reads as TGTGCCAGTAATCGAGACAGGGGTTTAAACACTGAAGCTTTCTTT. Protein sequence: CASNRDRGLNTEAFF.